What follows is one T cell receptor beta chain and its context. The data were obtained in a study of blood T cell repertoires in COVID-19. Trimming removed 4 bases from V and 1 base from J; junction bases left unmatched: 2. Germline CDR1 and CDR2: SGHDT and YYEEEE. CDR3 length: 14 residues. Libraries were prepared by immunoSEQ multiplex PCR; TCRdb keeps only in-frame clonotypes and omits some of them. The table has 250,000 to 300,000 clones, approximately 82% seen once. The clonotype comes from a man between 60 and 70 years old who had recovered from COVID-19. Sequencing was carried out using peripheral blood. The chain joins TRBV5-6 to TRBJ1-1; TRBD1 matches 9 bases. Written as DNA, the CDR3 is TGTGCCAGCAGCGGGACAGGGAGGAACACTGAAGCTTTCTTT. It codes for CASSGTGRNTEAFF. The whole variable domain, remainder taken from reference TRBV5-6 and TRBJ1-1, is DAGVTQSPTHLIKTRGQQVTLRCSPKSGHDTVSWYQQALGQGPQFIFQYYEEEERQRGNFPDRFSGHQFPNYSSELNVNALLLGDSALYLCASSGTGRNTEAFFGQGTRLTVV.